The 30 T cell receptor beta chains reported below all come from one sample, sequenced in a study of blood T cell repertoires in COVID-19. Sequencing was performed with immunoSEQ multiplex PCR; in TCRdb, only in-frame clones are kept and a portion is missing. The data contain about 370,000 clones, about nine tenths of them singletons. The sequenced sample was PBMCs or T cells enriched from blood (not recorded which). The source is a woman aged 25 to 39 who had recovered from COVID-19.

The chain is built from TRBV7-2 and TRBJ2-6; 7 bases line up with TRBD1. The V gene end was trimmed by 4 bases and the J gene end by 2 bases; junction bases not matched to a gene: 5. The germline CDR1 and CDR2 sequences are SGHTA and FQGNSA. The CDR3 consists of 16 residues. CDR3 region: CASSSQTGAGANVLTF. Here the CDR3 DNA reads TGTGCCAGCAGCTCCCAAACAGGGGCTGGGGCCAACGTCCTGACTTTC.

This clone was seen only once. V is TRBV6-6 and J is TRBJ2-7; 9 nucleotides agree with TRBD1. Per the germline V gene, CDR1 is MNHNY and CDR2 is SVGAGI (reference sequence). V lost 5 bases to trimming and J lost 2 bases; unmatched junction nucleotides: 13. The CDR3 totals 17 residues. CDR3 region: CASSPATGQGTPYEQYF. For the CDR3, the DNA is TGTGCCAGCAGTCCTGCAACAGGACAGGGGACCCCCTACGAGCAGTACTTC.

This clone was observed a single time. J is TRBJ2-1 and V is TRBV9; possibly TRBD2 for D (6 bases). Germline assignment: CDR1 SGDLS and CDR2 YYNGEE. Trimming removed 4 bases from V and 8 bases from J, with 25 bases in between. The CDR3 consists of 17 residues. This CDR3 reads CASSRGFPGLELDEQFF. CDR3 nucleotides: TGTGCCAGCAGCCGGGGATTCCCGGGACTTGAGCTTGATGAGCAGTTCTTC.

Only a few counts were recorded for this clone. The rearrangement uses TRBV7-9 and TRBJ1-1; D uncertain. Germline V lookup: CDR1 SEHNR, CDR2 FQNEAQ (reference sequence). This CDR3 comprises 13 residues. Trimming shortened V by 5 bases and J by 5 bases, and 12 bases separated the two germline ends. CDR3 loop: CASSEPPPTEAFF. For the CDR3, the DNA is TGTGCCAGCAGCGAGCCCCCCCCAACTGAAGCTTTCTTT.

This clone was seen a few times. The chain joins TRBV7-9 to TRBJ2-5; the D gene is possibly TRBD1 (6 bases). The CDR3 is made up of 16 amino acids. The V end was cut by 5 bases, the J end by 2 bases, with 18 bases between. CDR1 is SEHNR and CDR2 is FQNEAQ in the germline V gene (reference sequence). The CDR3 coding sequence is TGTGCCAGCAGCCCAAAACAAGGGACACCTCAAGAGACCCAGTACTTC. Translated, it gives CASSPKQGTPQETQYF.

The chain carries TRBV29-1 and TRBJ1-1, with D unresolved. Trimming took off 8 bases at V and 4 bases at J, with 11 bases between the two ends. Germline-derived CDR1 and CDR2 are SQVTM and ANQGSEA. The CDR3 extends over 11 amino acids. The CDR3 DNA reads as TGCAGCACGAGCCCAAGCACTGAAGCTTTCTTT. This translates into CSTSPSTEAFF.

J is TRBJ2-2 and V is TRBV7-2, with 11 bases lining up with TRBD2. V shed 4 bases and J 0 bases; nucleotides not matched to a gene: 4. In germline, CDR1 is SGHTA, CDR2 FQGNSA. This CDR3 is 17 amino acids long. CDR3 sequence reads: CASSSGTSGSNTGELFF. Here the CDR3 DNA reads TGTGCCAGCAGCTCCGGGACTAGCGGCTCGAACACCGGGGAGCTGTTTTTT. Supplemented by reference TRBV7-2 and TRBJ2-2, the full variable domain reads GAGVSQSPSNKVTEKGKDVELRCDPISGHTALYWYRQSLGQGLEFLIYFQGNSAPDKSGLPSDRFSAERTGGSVSTLTIQRTQQEDSAVYLCASSSGTSGSNTGELFFGEGSRLTVL.

This chain joins TRBV6-2 or TRBV6-3 and TRBJ2-5; 14 nucleotides agree with TRBD2. CDR3 size: 16 residues. V lost 5 bases and J lost 4; bases outside the gene matches: 6. Germline loops: CDR1 MNHEY, CDR2 SVGEGT. CDR3 coding DNA: TGTGCCAGCAGTATCGGGACTAGCGGGGGAGGAGAGACCCAGTACTTC. This encodes CASSIGTSGGGETQYF.

Only a few counts were recorded for this clone. This sequence joins TRBV9 and TRBJ2-1; 9 nucleotides line up with TRBD2. Trimming at V came to 2 bases and at J to 5 bases, leaving 2 bases not matched to a gene. Germline V gene data show CDR1 as SGDLS and CDR2 as YYNGEE. This CDR3 contains 14 residues. The CDR3 is CASSVASGNNEQFF. As DNA, the CDR3 is TGTGCCAGCAGCGTGGCTAGCGGGAACAATGAGCAGTTCTTC.

The chain uses TRBV9 and TRBJ2-1; 7 nucleotides match TRBD2. V lost 4 bases and J lost 5; bases outside the gene matches: 18. Germline V CDR1 and CDR2: SGDLS, YYNGEE. CDR3 length: 18 residues. CDR3 loop: CASSRLGVAGLRHNEQFF. CDR3 DNA: TGTGCCAGCAGCCGGCTAGGAGTAGCGGGTCTGCGTCACAATGAGCAGTTCTTC.

The chain combines TRBV6-5 with TRBJ1-1; 10 bases line up with TRBD1. Looked up from germline, CDR1 is MNHEY and CDR2 is SVGAGI. The V gene end was trimmed by 6 bases and the J gene end by 1 base; junction bases not matched to a gene: 5. This CDR3 has 15 residues. CDR3 amino acids: CASRRRQGANTEAFF. In nucleotides, the CDR3 is TGTGCCAGCAGGAGAAGACAGGGGGCGAACACTGAAGCTTTCTTT.

The chain recombines TRBV27 with TRBJ1-5; D is unresolved. CDR1 is MNHEY, CDR2 SMNVEV, per germline (reference sequence). Trimming removed 5 bases from V and 4 bases from J, with 9 bases in between. The CDR3 contains 13 residues. The CDR3 spells CASSPKANQPQHF. The CDR3 nucleotides are TGTGCCAGCAGTCCGAAAGCGAATCAGCCCCAGCATTTT.

The V call is TRBV5-5, the J call TRBJ1-1, with D unclear. From germline, CDR1 is SGHKS and CDR2 YYEKEE (reference sequence). Trimming took 4 bases from V and 3 from J, leaving 4 bases between them. This CDR3 is 11 amino acids long. In DNA, the CDR3 is TGTGCCAGCAGCCCAGACACTGAAGCTTTCTTT. This translates into CASSPDTEAFF.

This clone was seen a few times. The chain joins TRBV29-1 to TRBJ2-7; TRBD1 might be the D (6 bases). CDR3 size: 14 residues. The germline V and J ends were trimmed by 4 bases and 0 bases, with 13 bases remaining between them. CDR1 SQVTM and CDR2 ANQGSEA come from the germline V gene. CDR3: CSVGSGANSYEQYF. The CDR3 nucleotides are TGCAGCGTTGGGTCAGGGGCCAACTCCTACGAGCAGTACTTC.

V gene TRBV7-8 combines with J gene TRBJ2-7, with D possibly matching TRBD2 (5 bases). This CDR3 is built from 16 residues. The ends were cut back, 5 bases at V and 0 bases at J, with 17 bases in the middle. CDR1 and CDR2 (germline): SGHVS, FQNEAQ. The CDR3 is CASSLQRGGSSYEQYF. Here the CDR3 DNA reads TGTGCCAGCAGCCTCCAACGAGGCGGGTCCTCCTACGAGCAGTACTTC.

The genes are TRBV28 and TRBJ2-4, with 9 bases fitting TRBD2. Germline V CDR1 and CDR2: MDHEN, SYDVKM. V shed 5 bases, J shed 2 bases, and the junction held 4 bases outside the gene matches. The CDR3 has 15 amino acids. CDR3 coding DNA: TGTGCCAGCAGTGTGCGGGAGGGGTCCAAAAACATTCAGTACTTC. Its protein is CASSVREGSKNIQYF.

In nucleotides, the CDR3 is TGCGCCAGCAGCTTGTTAGGGGAAGAAGGTGAAGCTTTCTTT. It is translated as CASSLLGEEGEAFF. The rearrangement uses TRBV5-1 and TRBJ1-1; weak D call: TRBD1 (5 bases). This CDR3 comprises 14 residues. V was clipped by 1 base and J by 7 bases, with 14 bases between them. Germline CDR1 reads SGHRS; CDR2 reads YFSETQ. The whole variable domain, remainder taken from reference TRBV5-1 and TRBJ1-1, is KAGVTQTPRYLIKTRGQQVTLSCSPISGHRSVSWYQQTPGQGLQFLFEYFSETQRNKGNFPGRFSGRQFSNSRSEMNVSTLELGDSALYLCASSLLGEEGEAFFGQGTRLTVV.

The rearrangement uses TRBV10-3 and TRBJ2-2; D might be TRBD1 (6 bases). The CDR3 has 14 residues. V was trimmed by 11 bases and J by 6 bases, leaving 19 bases between them. Germline CDR1 reads ENHRY; CDR2 reads SYGVKD. CDR3 amino acids: CALSTGSGSGELFF. The CDR3 bases are TGTGCCCTATCGACAGGTTCTGGGTCCGGGGAGCTGTTTTTT.

The chain uses TRBV5-6 and TRBJ2-7; 9 positions match TRBD1. With 3 bases clipped from V and 2 bases from J, the junction kept 3 bases outside the gene matches. CDR3 length: 14 residues. Germline values: CDR1 SGHDT, CDR2 YYEEEE. This chain's CDR3 is CASSWGQGAYEQYF. The DNA of the CDR3 is TGTGCCAGCAGCTGGGGACAGGGCGCCTACGAGCAGTACTTC.

The chain uses TRBV30 and TRBJ2-7; 9 positions match TRBD1. The germline CDR1 and CDR2 sequences are GTSNPN and SVGIG (reference sequence). The CDR3 length is 15 residues. J was trimmed by 3 bases and V by 7 bases; bases with no gene match: 13. The CDR3 is CAFSIPGQGRYEQYF. CDR3 DNA sequence: TGTGCCTTTTCAATCCCGGGACAGGGACGCTACGAGCAGTACTTC.

The V and J genes are TRBV5-5 and TRBJ1-1, with D unclear. This CDR3 is 13 amino acids long. CDR1 is SGHKS, CDR2 YYEKEE, per germline (reference sequence). Trimming left V 0 bases short and J 4 bases short, with 7 bases between. The CDR3 here is CASSLVSGTEAFF. The CDR3 DNA reads as TGTGCCAGCAGCTTGGTCTCGGGCACTGAAGCTTTCTTT. Full variable domain (remainder filled in from reference TRBV5-5 and TRBJ1-1): DAGVTQSPTHLIKTRGQQVTLRCSPISGHKSVSWYQQVLGQGPQFIFQYYEKEERGRGNFPDRFSARQFPNYSSELNVNALLLGDSALYLCASSLVSGTEAFFGQGTRLTVV.

The V and J genes are TRBV6-5 and TRBJ1-1, with unresolved D. Germline V gene sequence: CDR1 MNHEY, CDR2 SVGAGI. The length of the CDR3 is 16 residues. Trimming took 0 bases from V and 2 from J, leaving 13 bases between them. CDR3 amino acids: CASSYSNAEINTEAFF. CDR3 DNA: TGTGCCAGCAGTTACTCGAACGCTGAGATTAACACTGAAGCTTTCTTT.

This clone was seen a single time. V gene TRBV28 combines with J gene TRBJ2-1, with TRBD2 identical over 12 bases. Germline CDR1 is MDHEN and CDR2 is SYDVKM. J gave up 5 bases and V 6 bases, and 5 bases lay outside the gene matches. The CDR3 is 15 residues long. CDR3 residues: CASRKTSGRNNEQFF. CDR3 DNA: TGTGCCAGCAGAAAGACTAGCGGGAGAAACAATGAGCAGTTCTTC.

The chain uses TRBV9 and TRBJ1-2; 7 nucleotides align to TRBD1. This CDR3 region has 12 residues. The trim removed 4 bases at V and 5 bases at J, leaving 2 bases unmatched. The germline V gene encodes CDR1 SGDLS and CDR2 YYNGEE. DNA of the CDR3: TGTGCCAGCAGCATGACAGGGTATGGCTACACCTTC. As protein: CASSMTGYGYTF.

Only one count was recorded for this clone. This rearrangement joins TRBV28 to TRBJ2-7; tentatively, D is TRBD1 (7 bases). The CDR3 length is 15 residues. Trimming left V 3 bases short and J 2 bases short, with 14 bases between. From germline, CDR1 is MDHEN and CDR2 SYDVKM. The CDR3 DNA is TGTGCCAGCAGTTTTAGCCAGGGGGAGGCCTACGAGCAGTACTTC. This sequence encodes CASSFSQGEAYEQYF. Drawing the rest from reference TRBV28 and TRBJ2-7, the complete variable domain is DVKVTQSSRYLVKRTGEKVFLECVQDMDHENMFWYRQDPGLGLRLIYFSYDVKMKEKGDIPEGYSVSREKKERFSLILESASTNQTSMYLCASSFSQGEAYEQYFGPGTRLTVT.

The chain employs TRBV29-1 and TRBJ2-1, with D possibly being TRBD1 (6 bases). This CDR3 has 15 residues. Germline-derived CDR1 and CDR2 are SQVTM and ANQGSEA. Trimming cost V 1 base and J 8 bases, with 18 bases left between them. The CDR3 bases are TGCAGCGTTGAAGGCCCAGGGGTGTTTAGGCATGAGCAGTTCTTC. Its translation: CSVEGPGVFRHEQFF.

The chain joins TRBV24-1 to TRBJ1-1, with 8 bases fitting TRBD1. Per germline, CDR1 KGHDR and CDR2 SFDVKD. This CDR3 has 21 amino acids. With 3 bases clipped from V and 1 base from J, the junction kept 21 bases outside the gene matches. CDR3 in amino acids: CATSDPIGQGLDGLGNTEAFF. The CDR3 nucleotides read TGTGCCACCAGTGATCCGATCGGACAGGGCCTGGACGGGCTTGGGAACACTGAAGCTTTCTTT.

This sequence joins TRBV5-1 and TRBJ1-4; TRBD1 aligns across 7 bases. After removal of 1 base from V and 5 bases from J, the junction contained 2 bases not matched to a gene. Germline V CDR1 and CDR2: SGHRS, YFSETQ. The CDR3 runs to 14 residues. The DNA of the CDR3 is TGCGCCAGCAGCTTGAAGGGACAGAATGAAAAACTGTTTTTT. Encoded protein: CASSLKGQNEKLFF. The entire variable domain, with the rest obtained from reference TRBV5-1 and TRBJ1-4, is as follows: KAGVTQTPRYLIKTRGQQVTLSCSPISGHRSVSWYQQTPGQGLQFLFEYFSETQRNKGNFPGRFSGRQFSNSRSEMNVSTLELGDSALYLCASSLKGQNEKLFFGSGTQLSVL.

V usage is TRBV11-2 and J usage is TRBJ2-2; 7 nucleotides match TRBD1. Germline assignment: CDR1 SGHAT and CDR2 FQNNGV. The junction had 11 bases not matched to a gene; V was cut back by 8 bases and J by 2 bases. The CDR3 is 16 amino acids. Here the CDR3 DNA reads TGTGCCAGCGGAGGCCGGGACAGACTTAACACCGGGGAGCTGTTTTTT. Translating it yields CASGGRDRLNTGELFF.

The chain carries TRBV11-2 and TRBJ2-7; TRBD1 might be the D (5 bases). Germline V CDR1 and CDR2: SGHAT, FQNNGV. The CDR3 extends over 13 amino acids. Trimming left V 3 bases short and J 2 bases short, with 8 bases between. CDR3 coding DNA: TGTGCCAGCAGCTTTGTCAGGGCCTACGAGCAGTACTTC. This codes for CASSFVRAYEQYF. The entire variable domain, with the rest obtained from reference TRBV11-2 and TRBJ2-7, is as follows: EAGVAQSPRYKIIEKRQSVAFWCNPISGHATLYWYQQILGQGPKLLIQFQNNGVVDDSQLPKDRFSAERLKGVDSTLKIQPAKLEDSAVYLCASSFVRAYEQYFGPGTRLTVT.